One and the same sample provided the 26 T cell receptor beta chains below, sequenced in a study of beta chain features in type 1 diabetes. TCRB transcripts that were expressed got sequenced, as all of the isolated RNA had been reverse transcribed. Measured with immunoSEQ multiplex PCR; TCRdb has only the in-frame clones, and not every one. Of 130,000 to 150,000 clones listed, about 9.4% are singletons. Source material: naive CD4+ T cells from blood. The receptors here all came from a man younger than 30 in good health.

The rearrangement joins TRBV6-5 to TRBJ1-6; 10 bases are a match to TRBD1. V lost 6 bases and J lost 4; bases outside the gene matches: 3. Germline V gene lookup returns CDR1 MNHEY and CDR2 SVGAGI. The CDR3 is 15 amino acids. This chain's CDR3 is CASSRQGAYNSPLHF. CDR3 coding DNA: TGTGCCAGCAGCCGACAGGGGGCTTATAATTCACCCCTCCACTTT.

This clone was seen ten or more times. V is TRBV5-4 and J is TRBJ1-1; TRBD1 matches 10 bases. Germline trimming cut 3 bases from V and 10 bases from J; bases unmatched to any gene: 3. The CDR3 runs to 12 residues. Germline-derived CDR1 and CDR2 are SGHNT and YYREEE (reference sequence). CDR3 in amino acids: CASSSDRGAAFF. In DNA form, the CDR3 reads TGTGCCAGCAGCTCGGACAGGGGGGCAGCTTTCTTT.

The chain has TRBV15 and TRBJ1-1, with D maybe TRBD1 (5 bases). The CDR3 runs to 14 residues. Germline V lookup: CDR1 LNHNV, CDR2 YYDKDF (reference sequence). V was pared by 5 bases and J by 1 base, with 11 bases between. CDR3: CATSSDRSNTEAFF. Written as DNA, the CDR3 is TGTGCCACCAGCTCCGACAGATCGAACACTGAAGCTTTCTTT.

This clone was detected a few times. The chain links TRBV5-4 to TRBJ2-7; 7 nucleotides agree with TRBD2. In germline, CDR1 is SGHNT, CDR2 YYREEE (reference sequence). Trimming at V came to 2 bases and at J to 2 bases, leaving 1 base not matched to a gene. CDR3 length: 13 amino acids. The CDR3 DNA sequence: TGTGCCAGCAGCTTCGGACTAGCCTACGAGCAGTACTTC. Protein: CASSFGLAYEQYF.

The chain joins TRBV19 to TRBJ2-7, with TRBD1 matching 7 bases. Germline trimming cut 2 bases from V and 3 bases from J; bases unmatched to any gene: 7. Germline assignment: CDR1 LNHDA and CDR2 SQIVND (reference sequence). The CDR3 runs to 15 residues. In DNA form, the CDR3 reads TGTGCCAGTAGTATATCGGCAGGGGGAAGCTACGAGCAGTACTTC. Translated, it gives CASSISAGGSYEQYF.

The chain carries TRBV5-1 and TRBJ1-2, with D perhaps matching TRBD1 (6 bases). The V end was cut by 4 bases, the J end by 7 bases, with 14 bases between. Germline V CDR1 and CDR2: SGHRS, YFSETQ. This CDR3 comprises 13 residues. The CDR3 bases are TGCGCCAGCAGCGACGGGACAAACCCTGGCTACACCTTC. This gives the protein CASSDGTNPGYTF.

This clone occurred a few times. The gene calls are TRBV5-6 and TRBJ1-5, with 7 bases matching TRBD1. This CDR3 region has 16 residues. The J segment lost 1 base and the V segment lost 4 bases, leaving 8 bases of the junction unmatched. Germline assignment: CDR1 SGHDT and CDR2 YYEEEE. In nucleotides, the CDR3 is TGTGCCAGCAGCCAGACGGGCAGGGGGAGCAATCAGCCCCAGCATTTT. This translates into CASSQTGRGSNQPQHF.

This clone appeared once. CDR3 amino acids: CASSSRDREFIADTQYF. The CDR3 bases are TGTGCCAGCAGTTCCCGGGACAGGGAATTTATTGCAGATACGCAGTATTTT. J is TRBJ2-3 and V is TRBV28; TRBD1 aligns across 9 bases. This CDR3 is built from 17 residues. V dropped 4 bases and J dropped 4; count of bases not matched to a gene: 12. Looked up from germline, CDR1 is MDHEN and CDR2 is SYDVKM.

The chain has TRBV19 and TRBJ2-7; TRBD1 matches 7 bases. J lost 2 bases, V lost 5 bases, and 6 bases had no gene match. This CDR3 spans 14 amino acids. Germline V gives CDR1 LNHDA, CDR2 SQIVND (reference sequence). The DNA for the CDR3 is TGTGCCAGTAGTGCGGACAGGAGAGCCTACGAGCAGTACTTC. Translated: CASSADRRAYEQYF.

This clone appeared a few times. The chain is built from TRBV7-9 and TRBJ2-5, with 7 bases fitting TRBD2. There are 18 residues in the CDR3. With V trimmed by 0 bases and J by 4 bases, 14 bases remained unmatched. Looked up from germline, CDR1 is SEHNR and CDR2 is FQNEAQ (reference sequence). Here the CDR3 DNA reads TGTGCCAGCAGCTTAGCGCGGTCGCGGGGGACCGCCGCAGAGACCCAGTACTTC. Its translation is CASSLARSRGTAAETQYF.

CDR3 amino acids: CASSVAGQIPYEQYF. In DNA, the CDR3 is TGTGCCAGCAGCGTAGCGGGACAGATTCCCTACGAGCAGTACTTC. The chain combines TRBV9 with TRBJ2-7; TRBD1 matches at 7 bases. V dropped 0 bases and J dropped 2; count of bases not matched to a gene: 5. Germline V gene lookup returns CDR1 SGDLS and CDR2 YYNGEE. The CDR3 runs to 15 residues.

The rearrangement uses TRBV18 and TRBJ2-3, with 7 bases identical to TRBD1. The CDR3 extends over 14 amino acids. Per germline, CDR1 KGHSH and CDR2 LQKENI. J gave up 2 bases and V 4 bases, and 3 bases lay outside the gene matches. CDR3: CASSRGQNTDTQYF. The DNA of the CDR3 is TGTGCCAGCTCACGGGGACAGAACACAGATACGCAGTATTTT.

This clone was detected only a few times. The J gene is TRBJ2-5, the V gene TRBV18; 10 bases align to TRBD1. The J call could be wrong; TRBJ2-7 is a better fit for the DNA end. This CDR3 has 17 amino acids. Per germline, CDR1 KGHSH and CDR2 LQKENI. CDR3 protein: CASSQIWDRGLHYEQYF. The CDR3 coding sequence is TGTGCCAGCTCACAGATTTGGGACAGGGGACTTCATTACGAGCAGTACTTC.

This clone was observed a handful of times. V and J are TRBV19 and TRBJ1-5; D may be TRBD1 (5 bases). The ends were cut back, 10 bases at V and 3 bases at J, with 16 bases in the middle. The CDR3 has 14 residues. Germline V gives CDR1 LNHDA, CDR2 SQIVND (reference sequence). Here the CDR3 reads CATDRGGDNQPQHF. The CDR3 region has the DNA TGTGCCACCGACCGAGGAGGGGACAATCAGCCCCAGCATTTT.

This clone has just a few counts. The chain combines TRBV4-3 with TRBJ2-6, with D tentatively TRBD2 (6 bases). V shed 3 bases and J shed 3 bases, with 9 bases lying between them. From germline, CDR1 is LGHNA and CDR2 YSLEER. The CDR3 is 15 residues long. CDR3 sequence reads: CASSHGRGGANVLTF. As DNA, the CDR3 is TGCGCCAGCAGCCACGGGCGGGGTGGGGCCAACGTCCTGACTTTC.

This clone occurred a few times. The rearrangement uses TRBV6-6 and TRBJ1-1; D might be TRBD1 (5 bases). CDR1 MNHNY and CDR2 SVGAGI come from the germline V gene (reference sequence). Trimming removed 7 bases from V and 1 base from J, with 13 bases in between. The CDR3 totals 14 residues. CDR3 region: CASKILQGNTEAFF. For the CDR3, the DNA is TGTGCCAGCAAGATTCTTCAGGGGAACACTGAAGCTTTCTTT.

V usage is TRBV7-2 and J usage is TRBJ1-2; maybe TRBD1 (5 bases). Trimming cost V 1 base and J 1 base, with 16 bases left between them. In germline, CDR1 is SGHTA, CDR2 FQGNSA. This CDR3 contains 17 residues. CDR3 residues: CASSLVGGPGNNYGYTF. CDR3 in DNA: TGTGCCAGCAGCTTAGTCGGTGGGCCAGGGAATAACTATGGCTACACCTTC.

This clone was picked up a small number of times. This sequence joins TRBV6-6 and TRBJ1-3; unclear D gene. This CDR3 has 16 amino acids. Between the trimmed V and J ends, which lost 2 bases and 2 bases, there was a span of 13 bases. Germline loops: CDR1 MNHNY, CDR2 SVGAGI (reference sequence). CDR3 protein: CASSYAANIAGNTIYF. The CDR3 nucleotides read TGTGCCAGCAGTTACGCGGCTAATATAGCTGGAAACACCATATATTTT.

The genes are TRBV5-4 and TRBJ2-3, with D hard to call. Germline V lookup: CDR1 SGHNT, CDR2 YYREEE (reference sequence). The CDR3 has 14 amino acids. V was trimmed by 4 bases and J by 0 bases, leaving 9 bases between them. The CDR3 protein is CASSRDKSTDTQYF. DNA for the CDR3: TGTGCCAGCAGCCGCGACAAAAGCACAGATACGCAGTATTTT.

The table lists this clone with a few counts. CDR3 DNA: TGTGCCACCAGCAGAGGAGACAGGGGGGATCAGCCCCAGCATTTT. It codes for CATSRGDRGDQPQHF. The V call is TRBV15, the J call TRBJ1-5; 9 bases fit TRBD1. Germline values: CDR1 LNHNV, CDR2 YYDKDF (reference sequence). The CDR3 runs 15 residues. Unmatched junction bases numbered 3, after V lost 1 base and J lost 5 bases.

This clone was observed a few times. This chain uses TRBV28 with TRBJ1-5; 7 nucleotides line up with TRBD1. The trim removed 3 bases at V and 7 bases at J, leaving 9 bases unmatched. The V gene's germline CDR1 is MDHEN and CDR2 SYDVKM. The CDR3 is made up of 15 amino acids. CDR3 coding DNA: TGTGCCAGCAGTTTCTACAGGGGAACGATCCAGCCCCAGCATTTT. Protein sequence: CASSFYRGTIQPQHF. Filled out from reference TRBV28 and TRBJ1-5, the complete variable domain reads DVKVTQSSRYLVKRTGEKVFLECVQDMDHENMFWYRQDPGLGLRLIYFSYDVKMKEKGDIPEGYSVSREKKERFSLILESASTNQTSMYLCASSFYRGTIQPQHFGDGTRLSIL.

This clone was seen a few times. V is TRBV23-1 and J is TRBJ1-3; D is unclear. TRBV23-1 is sorted into the ORF group, with uncertain function. V was clipped by 4 bases and J by 8 bases, with 21 bases between them. CDR3 size: 16 residues. The CDR3 nucleotides are TGCGCCAGCAGTCCCGACGGCGGTCACGACGCCGACACCATATATTTT. It specifies CASSPDGGHDADTIYF.

The chain has TRBV9 and TRBJ1-2; 7 bases line up with TRBD1. V gave up 3 bases and J gave up 8 bases; unmatched junction bases: 1. The CDR3 has 11 residues. Germline lookup yields CDR1 SGDLS and CDR2 YYNGEE. The CDR3 DNA reads TGTGCCAGCAGCGCAGGGGGAGGCTACACCTTC. Residues: CASSAGGGYTF.

J is TRBJ2-2 and V is TRBV18, with 7 bases identical to TRBD1. Germline V gene sequence: CDR1 KGHSH, CDR2 LQKENI. The CDR3 totals 16 residues. The V and J ends lost 4 bases and 2 bases, in that order; junction bases with no gene match: 7. The CDR3 region has the DNA TGTGCCAGCTCACTCCCCGGGACAGAAAACACCGGGGAGCTGTTTTTT. Translated: CASSLPGTENTGELFF.

CDR3 DNA: TGTGCCAGCAGGACAGGGAGTGAATACGAGCAGTACTTC. This gives the protein CASRTGSEYEQYF. This sequence joins TRBV28 and TRBJ2-7; 7 bases are a match to TRBD1. Germline CDR1 is MDHEN and CDR2 is SYDVKM. There are 13 residues in the CDR3. The V and J ends lost 6 bases and 4 bases, in that order; junction bases with no gene match: 6.

The rearrangement links TRBV2 to TRBJ1-1; no clear D gene. There are 14 residues in the CDR3. Germline CDR1 reads SNHLY; CDR2 reads FYNNEI. Trimming removed 8 bases from V and 2 bases from J, with 15 bases in between. The CDR3 DNA reads TGTGCCAGCCTCCGGTACCTTCCAAACACTGAAGCTTTCTTT. Translated: CASLRYLPNTEAFF. The variable domain in full, completed from reference TRBV2 and TRBJ1-1, reads EPEVTQTPSHQVTQMGQEVILRCVPISNHLYFYWYRQILGQKVEFLVSFYNNEISEKSEIFDDQFSVERPDGSNFTLKIRSTKLEDSAMYFCASLRYLPNTEAFFGQGTRLTVV.